Each of the 25 T cell receptor beta chains below was sequenced from the same sample in a study of PD-L1 blockade in urothelial cancer. Some clones are missing from TCRdb's copy, which holds only in-frame ones; the method was immunoSEQ multiplex PCR. The sample lists some 45,000 clones; 70% to 90% were seen once. Time point denoted: pretreatment peripheral blood. Material: PBMCs, obtained around atezolizumab (anti-PD-L1) treatment. Receptors originate from a donor aged 40 or older with urothelial cancer.

This rearrangement joins TRBV11-2 to TRBJ2-1, with D possibly matching TRBD2 (6 bases). The CDR3 covers 15 residues. The germline V and J ends were trimmed by 0 bases and 8 bases, with 14 bases remaining between them. CDR1 and CDR2 (germline): SGHAT, FQNNGV. CDR3 protein: CASSLDGNTGDEQFF. The CDR3 bases are TGTGCCAGCAGCTTAGATGGAAACACGGGGGATGAGCAGTTCTTC.

This chain joins TRBV5-6 and TRBJ2-5; 8 nucleotides line up with TRBD1. The CDR3 totals 14 residues. CDR1 and CDR2 (germline): SGHDT, YYEEEE. V shed 3 bases, J shed 7 bases, and the junction held 8 bases outside the gene matches. The CDR3 sequence is CASSSGQGRGTQYF. As DNA, the CDR3 is TGTGCCAGCAGCTCTGGACAGGGCAGGGGGACCCAGTACTTC.

The V gene is TRBV30, the J gene TRBJ2-5; D is possibly TRBD1 (5 bases). Trimming shortened V by 8 bases and J by 7 bases, and 11 bases separated the two germline ends. The CDR3 has 10 residues. Germline values: CDR1 GTSNPN, CDR2 SVGIG (reference sequence). CDR3 region: CAQGDRTQYF. CDR3 nucleotide sequence: TGTGCCCAAGGGGATCGGACCCAGTACTTC.

The chain uses TRBV25-1 and TRBJ2-5; 12 bases align to TRBD2. The CDR3 totals 15 residues. After removal of 8 bases from V and 5 bases from J, the junction contained 9 bases not matched to a gene. Germline loops: CDR1 MGHDK, CDR2 SYGVNS. The CDR3 bases are TGTGCCAGCCCCATCCTAGCGGGAGGGCCTGAGACCCAGTACTTC. It encodes CASPILAGGPETQYF.

J is TRBJ2-1 and V is TRBV30; 13 positions match TRBD2. V was pared by 0 bases and J by 9 bases, with 11 bases of the junction left unmatched. Germline assignment: CDR1 GTSNPN and CDR2 SVGIG (reference sequence). This CDR3 is built from 17 residues. CDR3 in DNA: TGTGCCTGGAGTGTTGGGTGGACTAGCGGGAGCTTAGGTGAGCAGTTCTTC. Translating gives CAWSVGWTSGSLGEQFF. The full variable domain, its missing parts supplied by reference TRBV30 and TRBJ2-1, is SQTIHQWPATLVQPVGSPLSLECTVEGTSNPNLYWYRQAAGRGLQLLFYSVGIGQISSEVPQNLSASRPQDRQFILSSKKLLLSDSGFYLCAWSVGWTSGSLGEQFFGPGTRLTVL.

This rearrangement joins TRBV27 to TRBJ1-3, with D uncertain. CDR1 and CDR2 (germline): MNHEY, SMNVEV (reference sequence). Trimming took off 4 bases at V and 4 bases at J, with 11 bases between the two ends. CDR3 length: 14 residues. CDR3 amino acids: CASSSPSLGNTIYF. The CDR3 region has the DNA TGTGCCAGCAGTTCCCCTTCCCTCGGAAACACCATATATTTT.

A single count supports this clone. V gene TRBV6-6 combines with J gene TRBJ1-5, with D maybe TRBD1 (6 bases). The CDR3 covers 13 residues. Germline V CDR1 and CDR2: MNHNY, SVGAGI (reference sequence). V shed 8 bases and J shed 6 bases, with 14 bases lying between them. CDR3 residues: CASGPGQRQPQHF. The CDR3 nucleotides read TGTGCCAGCGGGCCGGGACAACGTCAGCCCCAGCATTTT.

The CDR3 is CSVELGAIQYF. CDR3 coding DNA: TGCAGCGTTGAGCTGGGGGCCATCCAGTACTTC. The chain couples TRBV29-1 to TRBJ2-7; TRBD1 is a possible D gene (6 bases). Germline CDR1 is SQVTM and CDR2 is ANQGSEA. V gave up 3 bases and J gave up 10 bases, with 13 bases separating them. The CDR3 is 11 residues long.

The chain combines TRBV6-1 with TRBJ2-5; TRBD2 is a possible D gene (7 bases). Germline CDR1 MNHNS, CDR2 SASEGT. The CDR3 is 15 amino acids. V lost 5 bases to trimming and J lost 5 bases, with 18 bases between them. The CDR3 is CASSPRGGVRETQYF. The CDR3 DNA reads TGTGCCAGCAGTCCAAGGGGGGGGGTGCGGGAGACCCAGTACTTC.

The V and J genes are TRBV28 and TRBJ1-5, with 8 bases identical to TRBD1. CDR1 is MDHEN, CDR2 SYDVKM, per germline. The trim removed 4 bases at V and 9 bases at J, leaving 5 bases unmatched. The CDR3 spans 13 residues. As DNA, the CDR3 is TGTGCCAGCAGTTCGGACAGGGTACGGCCCCAGCATTTT. Translating it yields CASSSDRVRPQHF.

This clone occurred a few times. V usage is TRBV4-1 and J usage is TRBJ2-7; 16 positions match TRBD2. V was clipped by 1 base and J by 3 bases; unmatched bases: 9. The CDR3 totals 19 residues. Germline V lookup: CDR1 MGHRA, CDR2 YSYEKL. This CDR3 reads CASSQGGGLAGGQSYEQYF. CDR3 DNA sequence: TGCGCCAGCAGCCAAGGGGGGGGACTAGCGGGAGGGCAAAGCTACGAGCAGTACTTC.

V gene TRBV19 combines with J gene TRBJ1-2; 9 nucleotides line up with TRBD1. Germline V lookup: CDR1 LNHDA, CDR2 SQIVND (reference sequence). The CDR3 is 14 residues long. Unmatched junction bases numbered 6, after V lost 3 bases and J lost 7 bases. The DNA of the CDR3 is TGTGCCAGTAGTATCCCGGGACAGGGAGGTGGCTACACCTTC. Its translation is CASSIPGQGGGYTF.

The chain is built from TRBV6-5 and TRBJ2-3; 11 positions match TRBD2. Germline V CDR1 and CDR2: MNHEY, SVGAGI. The V and J ends lost 4 bases and 5 bases, in that order; junction bases with no gene match: 2. The CDR3 loop spans 14 amino acids. The CDR3 nucleotides read TGTGCCAGCAGTTGGGGACTAGCGGTAGATACGCAGTATTTT. Translated: CASSWGLAVDTQYF.

In the case of this clone: In the same sample, other DNA sequences code for this CDR3. The V call is TRBV15, the J call TRBJ2-7, with TRBD2 matching over 8 bases. The CDR3 runs 13 residues. Germline lookup yields CDR1 LNHNV and CDR2 YYDKDF (reference sequence). V shed 8 bases and J 2 bases; nucleotides not matched to a gene: 5. CDR3: CATAGGLPYEQYF. CDR3 in DNA: TGTGCCACCGCGGGAGGCCTTCCCTACGAGCAGTACTTC.

The J gene is TRBJ2-1, the V gene TRBV27; D not certain. Trimming pared 7 bases from V and 0 bases from J, leaving 13 bases between. Germline V CDR1 and CDR2: MNHEY, SMNVEV (reference sequence). This CDR3 has 15 amino acids. CDR3 bases: TGTGCCAGCACTCCTCGACTGAGCTCCTACAATGAGCAGTTCTTC. As protein: CASTPRLSSYNEQFF.

The chain links TRBV6-6 to TRBJ1-5, with D uncertain. Germline assignment: CDR1 MNHNY and CDR2 SVGAGI (reference sequence). With 0 bases removed from V and 3 bases from J, the gap between germline ends came to 9 bases. The CDR3 is made up of 15 amino acids. CDR3 loop: CASSYSDGINQPQHF. The CDR3 DNA reads TGTGCCAGCAGTTACTCAGACGGGATCAATCAGCCCCAGCATTTT.

The J gene is TRBJ2-2, the V gene TRBV28; TRBD2 agrees at 8 bases. Losses at the gene ends were 8 bases for V and 6 bases for J; bases not matched to a gene: 11. Germline CDR1 reads MDHEN; CDR2 reads SYDVKM. The CDR3 runs 15 residues. The CDR3 is CASLLAPGGAGELFF. The CDR3 nucleotides are TGTGCCAGCTTACTCGCCCCGGGGGGGGCCGGGGAGCTGTTTTTT.

The rearrangement uses TRBV29-1 and TRBJ2-7; D is perhaps TRBD1 (8 bases). The CDR3 runs to 13 residues. Per germline, CDR1 SQVTM and CDR2 ANQGSEA. Trimming took off 8 bases at V and 2 bases at J, with 16 bases between the two ends. The CDR3 coding sequence is TGCAGCACAACAGGGGGGGGGACCTACGAGCAGTACTTC. Protein sequence: CSTTGGGTYEQYF.

This chain links TRBV7-3 with TRBJ1-2; TRBD1 might be the D (6 bases). The germline V gene encodes CDR1 SGHTA and CDR2 FQGTGA. Deletions cut 1 base from V and 7 bases from J, with 13 bases between. This CDR3 has 14 residues. The CDR3 reads CASSLNGGEGGYTF. The CDR3 DNA follows: TGTGCCAGCAGCTTAAATGGGGGCGAAGGTGGCTACACCTTC.

The chain is built from TRBV5-4 and TRBJ2-1; D gene ambiguous. The V gene lost 2 bases and the J gene lost 4 bases, with 7 bases spanning the gap. The germline gives CDR1 SGHNT, CDR2 YYREEE (reference sequence). This CDR3 is built from 13 residues. DNA of the CDR3: TGTGCCAGCAGCTTCCAGGCTTACAATGAGCAGTTCTTC. It encodes CASSFQAYNEQFF. Using reference TRBV5-4 and TRBJ2-1 for the parts outside the CDR3, the full variable domain is ETGVTQSPTHLIKTRGQQVTLRCSSQSGHNTVSWYQQALGQGPQFIFQYYREEENGRGNFPPRFSGLQFPNYSSELNVNALELDDSALYLCASSFQAYNEQFFGPGTRLTVL.

CDR3 sequence: CASSSNSLENEQFF. For the CDR3, the DNA is TGTGCCAGCAGCTCGAATAGCCTGGAGAATGAGCAGTTCTTC. The J gene is TRBJ2-1, the V gene TRBV7-3, with D hard to call. V lost 4 bases to trimming and J lost 7 bases, with 14 bases between them. The CDR3 totals 14 residues. The germline gives CDR1 SGHTA, CDR2 FQGTGA.

V and J are TRBV11-1 and TRBJ2-1; D might be TRBD2 (6 bases). The CDR3 has 17 residues. Trimming shortened V by 5 bases and J by 2 bases, and 19 bases separated the two germline ends. Germline V lookup: CDR1 SGHAT, CDR2 FQDESV (reference sequence). CDR3 bases: TGTGCCAGCAGCAGGAGGGCAGATGGCCCCCCCTACAATGAGCAGTTCTTC. It codes for CASSRRADGPPYNEQFF.

This chain connects TRBV5-1 to TRBJ1-1; weak D call: TRBD1 (5 bases). Germline V gene data show CDR1 as SGHRS and CDR2 as YFSETQ. Trimming took off 2 bases at V and 3 bases at J, with 8 bases between the two ends. The CDR3 is 13 residues long. The chain's CDR3 is CASSLPGDTEAFF. CDR3 in DNA: TGCGCCAGCAGCTTACCGGGGGACACTGAAGCTTTCTTT.

CDR3 nucleotide sequence: TGCAGCGTCCGACGACTAGTACAAGAGACCCAGTACTTC. It yields the protein CSVRRLVQETQYF. The chain employs TRBV29-1 and TRBJ2-5; perhaps TRBD2 as D (6 bases). Trimming cost V 6 bases and J 2 bases, with 13 bases left between them. The CDR3 is made up of 13 amino acids. Germline CDR1 is SQVTM and CDR2 is ANQGSEA.

J is TRBJ2-1 and V is TRBV4-2; the match to TRBD2 covers 7 bases. With V trimmed by 4 bases and J by 4 bases, 10 bases remained unmatched. CDR3 length: 16 amino acids. Germline V CDR1 and CDR2: LGHNA, YNFKEQ. The CDR3: CASSPLGGRGYNEQFF. The CDR3 coding sequence is TGTGCCAGCAGCCCCCTTGGGGGGAGGGGATACAATGAGCAGTTCTTC.